Presented here are 27 T cell receptor beta chains from one specimen sequenced in a study of T cells in Graves' hyperthyroidism and ophthalmopathy. TCR beta CDR3 sequences were amplified from RNA transcripts. Carried out on the TCR CDR3, a first-round RT-PCR used the HTBI primer set. TCRdb re-derived calls from the multiplex PCR reads in MiXCR, one entry per CDR3 protein. The profile shows hundreds of thousands of distinct CDR3 sequences, around 14% of them singletons. Sequences were obtained from blood. All receptors derive from a woman under 30 with Graves' hyperthyroidism.

The rearrangement joins TRBV12-5 to TRBJ1-1; 8 bases are shared with TRBD1. Germline V gives CDR1 LGHNT, CDR2 FRNRAP. Trimming cost V 6 bases and J 3 bases; bases outside gene matches: 3. The CDR3 extends over 13 amino acids. In nucleotides, the CDR3 is TGTGCTAGTGGGGTGACAGGGGACACTGAAGCTTTCTTT. Translation: CASGVTGDTEAFF.

This clonotype has only a few counts. The V gene is TRBV9, the J gene TRBJ2-1; 10 bases match TRBD2. Germline CDR1 reads SGDLS; CDR2 reads YYNGEE. The V segment lost 0 bases and the J segment 9 bases; nucleotides outside the gene matches: 12. The CDR3 covers 17 residues. The CDR3 DNA reads as TGTGCCAGCAGCGTAGATCCTGGGCTAGCGGGGGCACGTGAGCAGTTCTTC. It codes for CASSVDPGLAGAREQFF.

This clonotype came up a few times. V is TRBV27 and J is TRBJ2-2, with D possibly being TRBD2 (6 bases). The CDR3 totals 12 residues. V lost 4 bases, J lost 6 bases, and 6 bases lay in between. Germline V gene lookup returns CDR1 MNHEY and CDR2 SMNVEV (reference sequence). The CDR3 DNA is TGTGCCAGCAGTTGGGGGGCCGGGGAGCTGTTTTTT. Protein: CASSWGAGELFF.

This clonotype was picked up a small number of times. The gene calls are TRBV9 and TRBJ2-6, with D unclear. From germline, CDR1 is SGDLS and CDR2 YYNGEE. The CDR3 is 17 residues long. V was clipped by 1 base and J by 0 bases, with 11 bases between them. The CDR3, as DNA: TGTGCCAGCAGCGTACTAGGACCGAACTCTGGGGCCAACGTCCTGACTTTC. Translating gives CASSVLGPNSGANVLTF.

Ten or more counts support this clonotype. This rearrangement joins TRBV6-1 to TRBJ2-6; no clear D gene. V dropped 3 bases and J dropped 0 bases, with 6 bases sitting between them. Germline CDR1 MNHNS, CDR2 SASEGT. The CDR3 consists of 15 residues. DNA for the CDR3: TGTGCCAGCAGTGACACCTCCTCTGGGGCCAACGTCCTGACTTTC. Protein product: CASSDTSSGANVLTF.

There are a few counts of this clonotype. The J gene is TRBJ2-7, the V gene TRBV6-1; TRBD1 matches at 7 bases. Unmatched junction bases numbered 8, after V lost 9 bases and J lost 0 bases. The V gene's germline CDR1 is MNHNS and CDR2 SASEGT. The CDR3 spans 14 residues. The CDR3 reads CASKRQGSSYEQYF. The CDR3 DNA sequence: TGTGCCAGTAAACGACAGGGCTCCTCCTACGAGCAGTACTTC.

Many counts were recorded for this clonotype. The chain has TRBV27 and TRBJ2-3, with D maybe TRBD1 (6 bases). CDR3 length: 13 amino acids. V lost 7 bases and J lost 7, with 15 bases in between. Germline V gene data show CDR1 as MNHEY and CDR2 as SMNVEV (reference sequence). The CDR3 DNA follows: TGTGCCAGCAATACAGGGTTCGGGAATACGCAGTATTTT. Its protein product is CASNTGFGNTQYF.

This clonotype has at least ten counts. CDR3 region: CASSPEPTNFYEQYF. CDR3 nucleotide sequence: TGTGCCAGCAGCCCTGAGCCGACTAATTTTTACGAGCAGTACTTC. The chain employs TRBV7-8 and TRBJ2-7, with D possibly TRBD2 on 5 matching bases. CDR3 length equals 15 residues. From germline, CDR1 is SGHVS and CDR2 FQNEAQ. V lost 5 bases, J lost 4 bases, and 18 bases lay in between.

This clonotype has a count of ten or more. The gene calls are TRBV11-2 and TRBJ2-1; TRBD2 matches 9 bases. CDR1 is SGHAT and CDR2 is FQNNGV in the germline V gene. The V gene end was trimmed by 5 bases and the J gene end by 0 bases; junction bases not matched to a gene: 2. The CDR3 loop spans 15 amino acids. In nucleotides, the CDR3 is TGTGCCAGCAGCCGCGGGGGGGCCTCCTACAATGAGCAGTTCTTC. Encoded protein: CASSRGGASYNEQFF. Looking up the rest from reference TRBV11-2 and TRBJ2-1 gives the full variable domain: EAGVAQSPRYKIIEKRQSVAFWCNPISGHATLYWYQQILGQGPKLLIQFQNNGVVDDSQLPKDRFSAERLKGVDSTLKIQPAKLEDSAVYLCASSRGGASYNEQFFGPGTRLTVL.

For this clonotype: A much larger clone lies a single base off, so this may be a read error. The rearrangement uses TRBV14 and TRBJ2-7; 8 positions agree with TRBD1. Germline V gene data show CDR1 as SGHDN and CDR2 as FVKESK. Trimming cost V 8 bases and J 9 bases; bases outside gene matches: 24. This CDR3 region has 17 residues. In DNA, the CDR3 is TGTGCCAGCGGCCTAGATGAGACCGGGACAGGTTTCACCCGGCAGTACTTC. Protein product: CASGLDETGTGFTRQYF.

This clonotype was counted ten times or more. In nucleotides, the CDR3 is TGTGCCACTACGGACGGGAGCTCCTACGAGCAGTACTTC. Protein sequence: CATTDGSSYEQYF. The V call is TRBV6-1, the J call TRBJ2-7, with a tentative D call TRBD2 (6 bases). Trimming took off 10 bases at V and 0 bases at J, with 13 bases between the two ends. The V gene's germline CDR1 is MNHNS and CDR2 SASEGT. CDR3 length: 13 residues.

There are many counts of this clonotype. CDR3 DNA: TGCGCCAGCAGCCCTAAGAGCAGACAGGGCTTTAGGGAAAAACTGTTTTTT. The encoded protein is CASSPKSRQGFREKLFF. V gene TRBV5-1 combines with J gene TRBJ1-4; 7 nucleotides match TRBD1. Looked up from germline, CDR1 is SGHRS and CDR2 is YFSETQ. The CDR3 totals 17 residues. Trimming cost V 4 bases and J 8 bases; bases outside gene matches: 17.

This clonotype was observed many times. The chain is built from TRBV2 and TRBJ2-7; D not certain. This CDR3 contains 11 residues. Germline lookup yields CDR1 SNHLY and CDR2 FYNNEI. V lost 8 bases and J 6 bases, leaving 11 bases between the germline ends. The CDR3 region has the DNA TGTGCCAGCCTCAAGGTTGGCGAGCAGTACTTC. This sequence encodes CASLKVGEQYF.

The sample holds many counts of this clonotype. The chain recombines TRBV20-1 with TRBJ2-7; tentative D call: TRBD2 (6 bases). This CDR3 is 15 amino acids long. Germline V gene sequence: CDR1 DFQATT, CDR2 SNEGSKA (reference sequence). V lost 1 base and J 0 bases, leaving 13 bases between the germline ends. The CDR3 DNA reads as TGCAGTGCTAGAGTTGGGGGGAAGCTCTCCTACGAGCAGTACTTC. It encodes CSARVGGKLSYEQYF.

Turning to this clonotype: This may arise from a read error, as a much more abundant clone is one base away. V is TRBV18 and J is TRBJ1-2, with D unclear. Germline lookup yields CDR1 KGHSH and CDR2 LQKENI. The CDR3 runs 12 residues. This CDR3 is CASSPDPYGHTF. CDR3 coding DNA: TGTGCCAGCTCACCAGACCCCTATGGCCACACCTTC.

There are many counts of this clonotype. The chain carries TRBV6-5 and TRBJ1-2; D not certain. This CDR3 comprises 16 residues. Germline V gene lookup returns CDR1 MNHEY and CDR2 SVGAGI. V was pared by 0 bases and J by 2 bases, with 13 bases between. CDR3 amino acids: CASSYSAVGGNYGYTF. CDR3 nucleotide sequence: TGTGCCAGCAGTTACTCGGCGGTAGGAGGGAACTATGGCTACACCTTC.

This clonotype has at least ten counts. The J gene is TRBJ1-2, the V gene TRBV6-1, with D perhaps matching TRBD1 (6 bases). The ends were cut back, 3 bases at V and 0 bases at J, with 11 bases in the middle. The CDR3 runs 15 residues. Germline V gives CDR1 MNHNS, CDR2 SASEGT. This CDR3 is CASSDGGQTNYGYTF. DNA for the CDR3: TGTGCCAGCAGTGATGGAGGACAGACTAACTATGGCTACACCTTC.

To note about this clonotype: Given a much more abundant clone one base away, this may be a read error. V usage is TRBV20-1 and J usage is TRBJ2-5, with 8 bases lining up with TRBD2. The germline CDR1 and CDR2 sequences are DFQATT and SNEGSKA (reference sequence). The CDR3 contains 13 residues. V gave up 3 bases and J gave up 4 bases; unmatched junction bases: 4. The CDR3 sequence is CSASRTSTETQYF. DNA of the CDR3: TGCAGTGCTAGCCGGACTAGCACAGAGACCCAGTACTTC.

This clonotype was observed at least ten times. V is TRBV3-1 and J is TRBJ2-2, with no clear D. V lost 8 bases to trimming and J lost 4 bases, with 5 bases between them. CDR1 and CDR2 from the germline V gene are LGHDT and YNNKEL (reference sequence). The CDR3 spans 11 residues. Here the CDR3 DNA reads TGTGCCAGCCCCAGCACCGGGGAGCTGTTTTTT. Translating gives CASPSTGELFF.

The chain uses TRBV12-3 or TRBV12-4 and TRBJ2-7; D may be TRBD2 (7 bases). This CDR3 region has 15 residues. With 6 bases removed from V and 6 bases from J, the gap between germline ends came to 21 bases. CDR3 protein: CASSSGGGRGGEQYF. CDR3 sequence (DNA): TGTGCCAGCAGCTCCGGCGGGGGCCGAGGCGGCGAGCAGTACTTC.

This clonotype has at least ten counts. The V and J genes are TRBV18 and TRBJ1-1; a weak D match, TRBD1 (5 bases). Germline CDR1 is KGHSH and CDR2 is LQKENI. Between the trimmed V and J ends, which lost 5 bases and 0 bases, there was a span of 13 bases. This CDR3 has 15 residues. CDR3: CASSKPGDMNTEAFF. The CDR3 DNA reads as TGTGCCAGCTCAAAACCGGGGGATATGAACACTGAAGCTTTCTTT.

In this sample, this clonotype turned up many times. This sequence joins TRBV20-1 and TRBJ2-3; TRBD1 is a possible D gene (7 bases). The CDR3 extends over 16 amino acids. Germline-derived CDR1 and CDR2 are DFQATT and SNEGSKA (reference sequence). Trimming shortened V by 5 bases and J by 1 base, and 19 bases separated the two germline ends. The CDR3 region has the DNA TGCAGTGCTGCGGGATTACAGGGGTGGGGCACAGATACGCAGTATTTT. Translated, it gives CSAAGLQGWGTDTQYF.

Ten or more counts support this clonotype. The rearrangement uses TRBV7-3 and TRBJ2-5; 9 bases map to TRBD1. This CDR3 is built from 13 residues. From germline, CDR1 is SGHTA and CDR2 FQGTGA. J gave up 9 bases and V 3 bases, and 5 bases lay outside the gene matches. CDR3 sequence: CASSLGQGVSQYF. The CDR3 coding sequence is TGTGCCAGCAGCTTGGGACAGGGAGTGTCCCAGTACTTC.

This clonotype was counted at least ten times. The chain carries TRBV12-3 or TRBV12-4 and TRBJ1-4; D remains unclear. V was shortened by 2 bases and J by 8 bases, with 6 bases between the two germline ends. This CDR3 spans 12 amino acids. The CDR3 nucleotides are TGTGCCAGCAGTTTATCTCGGGAAAAACTGTTTTTT. It specifies CASSLSREKLFF.

Note on this clonotype: Relative to the germline gene, one junction end is altered; a read error may explain this. The V call is TRBV20-1, the J call TRBJ2-7, with TRBD1 matching 8 bases. Germline V lookup: CDR1 DFQATT, CDR2 SNEGSKA (reference sequence). CDR3 length: 12 residues. In DNA, the CDR3 is TGCAGTGCTCGACAGGGGACCTACGGGCAGTACTTC. Protein sequence: CSARQGTYGQYF.

This clonotype was seen at least ten times. The chain links TRBV28 to TRBJ1-2, with D maybe TRBD1 (6 bases). The germline V gene has CDR1 MDHEN and CDR2 SYDVKM. Trimming removed 6 bases at V and 0 bases at J, with 11 bases between. This CDR3 is 14 amino acids long. The CDR3 bases are TGTGCCAGCAGCGAGGGGGGAGCTAACTATGGCTACACCTTC. Residues: CASSEGGANYGYTF.

The chain combines TRBV5-1 with TRBJ1-6; D might be TRBD1 (6 bases). This CDR3 region has 15 residues. The germline CDR1 and CDR2 sequences are SGHRS and YFSETQ. Trimming pared 4 bases from V and 7 bases from J, leaving 15 bases between. CDR3 region: CASSGGQTTNSPLHF. The DNA of the CDR3 is TGCGCCAGCAGCGGCGGACAGACTACAAATTCACCCCTCCACTTT.